The present T cell receptor beta chain was sequenced within a study of blood T cell repertoires in COVID-19. Source study methods: Amplification from reference gene primers served as the basis for estimated nucleated cell counts. Using immunoSEQ multiplex PCR, the repertoire was profiled, and TCRdb retains in-frame clones only, with some absent. The V and J calls and clone size were taken over from that table, and D and trimming were inferred from the DNA. Of roughly 140,000 clones in the sample, 76% are singletons; the top ten hold more than 3.5%. With 9 bases clipped from V and 2 bases from J, the junction kept 7 bases outside the gene matches. Germline CDR1 MNHEY, CDR2 SVGAGI. The CDR3 consists of 13 residues.

The chain carries TRBV6-5 and TRBJ2-7; 7 positions match TRBD1. Sample: peripheral blood. The sequence was obtained from a woman older than 75 with acute or convalescent COVID-19. This chain's CDR3 is CASRGTVTYEQYF. In DNA, the CDR3 is TGTGCCAGTCGAGGGACAGTCACCTACGAGCAGTACTTC.